This TCR beta chain is from a study of blood T cell repertoires in COVID-19. Germline V gene data show CDR1 as SNHLY and CDR2 as FYNNEI. V was pared by 6 bases and J by 7 bases, with 7 bases of the junction left unmatched. The CDR3 has 14 amino acids. The protocol was immunoSEQ multiplex PCR, while the TCRdb copy is restricted to in-frame clones and leaves out a portion. The sample lists over 150,000 clones; approximately 84% were seen once. The TCR comes from a woman aged 25 to 39 who had recovered from COVID-19. The rearrangement joins TRBV2 to TRBJ2-2; TRBD2 agrees at 8 bases. The sample comprised PBMCs or T cells enriched from blood (not recorded which). The CDR3 loop reads CASRRGSGSGELFF. Here the CDR3 DNA reads TGTGCCAGCAGACGCGGGAGCGGGAGCGGGGAGCTGTTTTTT.